These 27 T cell receptor beta chains were all obtained from the same sample, sequenced in a study of tumor and adjacent non-tumor tissue in lung cancer. TCRbeta libraries were built with three rounds of nested PCR, modified from ARM-PCR. TCRdb reprocessed the multiplex PCR reads with MiXCR, giving one entry per CDR3 protein. The table includes roughly 75,000 distinct CDR3 sequences, roughly 80% detected once. The template was RNA from unsorted bulk tissue. Distant lung tissue was collected more than 3 cm away from the tumor edge. The material sequenced was distant non-tumor lung tissue. The receptors were gathered from a man aged 55-75 years with non-small cell lung cancer.

In regard to this clonotype: Possible read error: a much larger clone is one base away. The rearrangement uses TRBV5-1 and TRBJ1-5; 9 nucleotides align to TRBD1. Losses at the gene ends were 6 bases for V and 2 bases for J; bases not matched to a gene: 9. Germline V gives CDR1 SGHRS, CDR2 YFSETQ. CDR3 size: 16 residues. The CDR3 DNA is TGCGCCAGCATCTCCGGGACAGGGAACGGCAATCAGCCCCAGCATTTT. It is translated as CASISGTGNGNQPQHF.

In the case of this clonotype: A read error may account for a junction end that differs from germline. The chain employs TRBV6-5 and TRBJ1-6; 7 nucleotides line up with TRBD1. Germline-derived CDR1 and CDR2 are MNHEY and SVGAGI. There are 13 residues in the CDR3. The CDR3 DNA reads as TGTGCCAGCTCGGGACAGTCCAAATCACACCTCCACTTT. Encoded protein: CASSGQSKSHLHF.

Comments on this clonotype: Just one base apart from a much larger clone, this may be a read error. The rearrangement joins TRBV20-1 to TRBJ2-1; D assignment may be TRBD1 or TRBD2 (5 bases each). The CDR3 covers 15 residues. Trimming pared 0 bases from V and 9 bases from J, leaving 18 bases between. Germline loops: CDR1 DFQATT, CDR2 SNEGSKA (reference sequence). CDR3 amino acids: CSARDGTESRREQFF. CDR3 bases: TGCAGTGCTAGAGATGGGACGGAATCGCGCCGTGAGCAGTTCTTC.

To note about this clonotype: It is likely a read error, because the conserved phenylalanine at the end of the CDR3 is missing. This chain links TRBV20-1 with TRBJ2-1; D is perhaps TRBD2 (7 bases). CDR1 DFQATT and CDR2 SNEGSKA come from the germline V gene (reference sequence). V lost 1 base, J lost 10 bases, and 17 bases lay in between. The CDR3 consists of 14 residues. CDR3 sequence: CSARVRGEQGEQFL. CDR3 nucleotides: TGCAGTGCTAGAGTTCGGGGGGAACAGGGCGAGCAGTTCCTC.

As regards this clonotype: The germline gene is not matched at one end of the junction; a read error may be the cause. J is TRBJ2-7 and V is TRBV20-1, with no clear D. The CDR3 is 13 amino acids. Germline loops: CDR1 DFQATT, CDR2 SNEGSKA (reference sequence). CDR3 region: CTARKVNSYEQYF. The CDR3 DNA reads TGCACTGCTAGGAAGGTAAACTCCTACGAGCAGTACTTC.

With respect to this clonotype: The junction does not match germline at one end; this may be a read error. This chain uses TRBV20-1 with TRBJ1-6, with 7 bases lining up with TRBD1. There are 15 residues in the CDR3. Germline V gene data show CDR1 as DFQATT and CDR2 as SNEGSKA (reference sequence). The CDR3 DNA reads as TGCAGTGCCAAAAGCTCGGGACAGATTTATTCACCCTTCCACTTC. Amino acids: CSAKSSGQIYSPFHF.

Concerning this clonotype: The junction and the germline gene differ at one end; a read error may be behind it. The V call is TRBV7-9, the J call TRBJ1-4, with a possible D match to TRBD1 (5 bases). Germline values: CDR1 SEHNR, CDR2 FQNEAQ (reference sequence). This CDR3 has 16 residues. The CDR3 DNA is TGTGCCAGCTGCTTAGGGCCCGGGACTTCGAATGAAAAACTGTTTTTT. The encoded protein is CASCLGPGTSNEKLFF.

In this sample, this clonotype turned up once. The junction departs from the called germline gene at one end, perhaps through a read error. The gene calls are TRBV11-2 and TRBJ2-3; 7 bases map to TRBD2. Germline V gene data show CDR1 as SGHAT and CDR2 as FQNNGV. The CDR3 has 14 amino acids. The DNA for the CDR3 is TGTGCCAGCAGCTTAGACCGGGAGGTCGTAACGCAGTACTTT. This translates into CASSLDREVVTQYF.

Concerning this clonotype: This is likely a read error, given that the CDR3 carries no conserved phenylalanine or tryptophan at its end. The chain uses TRBV20-1 and TRBJ2-7; 7 bases agree with TRBD2. This CDR3 is 14 amino acids long. CDR1 and CDR2 (germline): DFQATT, SNEGSKA (reference sequence). J was trimmed by 3 bases and V by 7 bases; bases with no gene match: 12. The CDR3 region has the DNA TGCAGTGTTCGTGTTGGGACTAAGCTCTACGAGCAGTACATC. Translated, it gives CSVRVGTKLYEQYI.

In regard to this clonotype: A junction boundary mismatches the germline segment, possibly from a read error. This chain joins TRBV9 and TRBJ1-5, with unresolved D. The CDR3 loop spans 13 amino acids. The V gene's germline CDR1 is SGDLS and CDR2 YYNGEE. CDR3 DNA sequence: TGTGCCAGCAGCGTAGATGGCAATCAGCCCGAGCATTTT. It specifies CASSVDGNQPEHF.

Comment on this clonotype: An end of the junction does not agree with germline; a read error may underlie this. J is TRBJ2-7 and V is TRBV7-9, with D perhaps TRBD2 (6 bases). Per germline, CDR1 SEHNR and CDR2 FQNEAQ (reference sequence). CDR3 length equals 13 residues. CDR3 sequence: CGSTLDGGHEQYF. The CDR3 nucleotides are TGTGGCAGCACCCTGGACGGGGGTCACGAGCAGTACTTC.

The chain couples TRBV11-2 to TRBJ2-5; no definite D call. There are 13 residues in the CDR3. CDR1 is SGHAT, CDR2 FQNNGV, per germline. The CDR3: CAISSTREGTQYF. DNA for the CDR3: TGTGCTATCAGCTCTACAAGGGAAGGGACCCAGTACTTC.

As regards this clonotype: At one end the junction does not follow the germline gene, possibly because of a read error. The chain couples TRBV20-1 to TRBJ2-1, with TRBD2 matching over 11 bases. The CDR3 extends over 15 amino acids. Germline CDR1 and CDR2: DFQATT and SNEGSKA (reference sequence). The CDR3 DNA follows: TGTCGTGCTAGAGAACTAGCGGGAGACTACATTGAGCAGTTTTTC. Protein: CRARELAGDYIEQFF.

The chain is built from TRBV11-2 and TRBJ2-5; 7 nucleotides match TRBD1. Germline-derived CDR1 and CDR2 are SGHAT and FQNNGV. This CDR3 comprises 16 residues. J was trimmed by 5 bases and V by 4 bases; bases with no gene match: 13. The CDR3 here is CASSSTIRGPKETQYF. CDR3 bases: TGTGCCAGCAGCTCGACAATTAGGGGGCCAAAGGAGACCCAGTACTTC.

Of note for this clonotype: The CDR3 end shows no conserved phenylalanine or tryptophan, and so a read error is likely. The limits of the CDR3 on the DNA are not certain, so only TCRdb's listed CDR3 is given. The V gene is TRBV11-2, the J gene TRBJ2-5; the DNA was not used to check the table's D call, TRBD1. The CDR3 is 13 amino acids long, termini counted. Per germline, CDR1 SGHAT and CDR2 FQNNGV. This CDR3 is CASNSTGEETRYL.

With respect to this clonotype: Lacking the conserved final phenylalanine or tryptophan, this CDR3 likely reflects a read error. The CDR3 here is CASQTHLSTDMQYL. Here the CDR3 DNA reads TGTGCCAGCCAGACTCACCTCTCCACAGATATGCAGTATCTT. The genes are TRBV6-2 or TRBV6-3 and TRBJ2-3; D uncertain. CDR3 length: 14 residues. The germline gives CDR1 MNHEY, CDR2 SVGEGT.

A note on this clonotype: One end of the junction fails to match germline, which may point to a read error. The chain recombines TRBV11-1 with TRBJ2-5; D tentatively reads TRBD1 or TRBD2 (5 bases each). CDR3 length: 17 residues. From germline, CDR1 is SGHAT and CDR2 FQDESV (reference sequence). CDR3 nucleotide sequence: TGTACCAGCAGCTTAGGGACCAGCGTGGGGTCCCAAGAGACCCAGTACTTC. This sequence encodes CTSSLGTSVGSQETQYF.

This clonotype has a single count. Lacking the conserved final phenylalanine or tryptophan, this CDR3 likely reflects a read error. The CDR3 bases are TGTGCCGGCAGTTACGGGATAGCGGGAGATGCCAAAAACATTCAGTACTCC. It yields the protein CAGSYGIAGDAKNIQYS. The chain is built from TRBV6-2 or TRBV6-3 and TRBJ2-4, with 9 nucleotides matching TRBD2. Germline values: CDR1 MNHEY, CDR2 SVGEGT. The CDR3 runs to 17 residues.

To note about this clonotype: A read error may be the cause here, since a much bigger clone is one base away. This chain joins TRBV5-5 and TRBJ1-1; weak D call: TRBD1 (6 bases). From germline, CDR1 is SGHKS and CDR2 YYEKEE (reference sequence). This CDR3 is 14 amino acids long. V lost 1 base and J lost 7, with 14 bases in between. The CDR3 is CASSLSGQGIEAFF. Written as DNA, the CDR3 is TGTGCCAGCAGCTTGTCGGGGCAGGGGATTGAAGCTTTCTTT.

A note on this clonotype: Compared with germline, one end of the junction differs, possibly owing to a read error. The CDR3 here is CAGILDTLYEHYF. As DNA, the CDR3 is TGTGCCGGCATCTTAGACACGCTCTACGAGCATTACTTC. The rearrangement links TRBV11-2 to TRBJ2-7; D is unclear. Germline V gene lookup returns CDR1 SGHAT and CDR2 FQNNGV. This CDR3 contains 13 residues.

About this clonotype itself: Being one base from a much bigger clone, this may be a read error. This chain uses TRBV6-5 with TRBJ1-2; D is perhaps TRBD1 (5 bases). The CDR3 is 13 residues long. CDR1 is MNHEY, CDR2 SVGAGI, per germline. The CDR3 DNA reads as TGTGCCAGCAGTAAGGGGTCGGACTATGGCTTCACCTTC. As protein: CASSKGSDYGFTF.

As regards this clonotype: Given a much more abundant clone one base away, this may be a read error. V and J are TRBV6-1 and TRBJ1-3, with TRBD1 matching over 7 bases. Germline assignment: CDR1 MNHNS and CDR2 SASEGT. The CDR3 loop spans 16 amino acids. The CDR3 DNA follows: TGTGCCCGCAGTGAAGTACAGGGGCGATCTGGAAACACCATATATTTT. Its translation is CARSEVQGRSGNTIYF.

On this clonotype itself: The missing conserved phenylalanine or tryptophan at the end of this CDR3 makes a read error likely. This rearrangement joins TRBV11-2 to TRBJ1-3; D gene uncertain. The germline V gene encodes CDR1 SGHAT and CDR2 FQNNGV. The CDR3 consists of 15 residues. V was clipped by 1 base and J by 4 bases, with 11 bases between them. In nucleotides, the CDR3 is TGTGCCAGCAGCTTAGGGGATGGCCCCGGAAACACCATATATTAT. It is translated as CASSLGDGPGNTIYY.

This clonotype was detected only once. The chain employs TRBV6-2 or TRBV6-3 and TRBJ2-1; 8 positions match TRBD2. The germline V gene has CDR1 MNHEY and CDR2 SVGEGT. This CDR3 has 16 residues. J lost 13 bases, V lost 6 bases, and 20 bases had no gene match. CDR3 loop: CASRKGSGRQVNGQFF. The CDR3, as DNA: TGTGCCAGCAGGAAGGGGAGCGGGAGACAGGTCAATGGTCAGTTCTTC.

Many counts were recorded for this clonotype. A much larger clone differs by one base, so this may be a read error. The genes are TRBV11-3 and TRBJ2-1, with a tentative D call TRBD2 (6 bases). CDR1 and CDR2 from the germline V gene are SGHNT and YENEEA. This CDR3 is 11 amino acids long. Trimming removed 5 bases at V and 12 bases at J, with 11 bases between. CDR3 amino acids: CASSVRESQFF. CDR3 coding DNA: TGTGCCAGCAGCGTCCGGGAGTCGCAGTTCTTC.

As concerns this clonotype: At one of its ends the junction is not consistent with the germline gene, which may arise from a read error. The V call is TRBV28, the J call TRBJ1-5; 9 bases match TRBD1. The germline V gene has CDR1 MDHEN and CDR2 SYDVKM. The length of the CDR3 is 16 residues. Here the CDR3 DNA reads TGTGCCAGCAGTTCGTTGACAGGGGGTTACAATCAGCTCCAGCATTTT. Its translation: CASSSLTGGYNQLQHF.

About this clonotype: Being one base from a much bigger clone, this may be a read error. The rearrangement links TRBV11-2 to TRBJ2-7, with D unclear. Germline V gene lookup returns CDR1 SGHAT and CDR2 FQNNGV. The CDR3 length is 14 residues. Trimming took off 0 bases at V and 0 bases at J, with 6 bases between the two ends. The DNA of the CDR3 is TGTGCCAGCAGCTTAGATGCGATCTCCTACGAGCAGTACTTC. Protein product: CASSLDAISYEQYF.